The table lists the clone carrying this T cell receptor (beta chain) with a few counts. TCRdb's table, derived via immunoSEQ multiplex PCR, lists solely in-frame clones and lacks some. The data show roughly 1,500,000 clones, 98% seen once. These data belong to a study of shared clonotypes between healthy human individuals. This sequence originates from a man aged 25 to 40 in good health. Source material: naive CD4+ T cells sorted from blood. As to subset: CD45RA+ positively selected.

This chain's CDR3 is CASSFTTGHYGYTF. For the CDR3, the DNA is TGTGCCAGCAGCTTTACCACAGGGCACTATGGCTACACCTTC. This chain uses TRBV7-9 with TRBJ1-2; D might be TRBD1 (6 bases). V lost 3 bases and J 3 bases, leaving 11 bases between the germline ends. The CDR3 consists of 14 residues. Looked up from germline, CDR1 is SEHNR and CDR2 is FQNEAQ (reference sequence).